This record concerns one T cell receptor beta chain sequence. Unmatched junction bases numbered 4, after V lost 5 bases and J lost 6 bases. This CDR3 contains 14 residues. The germline gives CDR1 SGHTA, CDR2 FQGNSA. This table comes from immunoSEQ multiplex PCR, and its TCRdb copy is limited to in-frame clones, with some not included. The sample holds about 350,000 clones, about 89% seen once. This specimen belongs to a study of Ad26.COV2.S vaccination and SARS-CoV-2 variants. Stated treatment: approximately 18 received Ad26.COV2.S at low or high dose, single or two shots; 5 received placebo; per-sample allocation not given. The investigators took samples on day 63 after the first vaccine or placebo injection.

The rearrangement links TRBV7-2 to TRBJ1-6, with 7 bases aligning to TRBD1. This sequence originates from a person between 18 and 59 years old who received the Ad26.COV2.S COVID-19 vaccine or a placebo. Sequencing used peripheral blood, obtained in a trial of Ad26.COV2.S vaccine versus placebo. The DNA of the CDR3 is TGTGCCAGCAGCCTGGGGACAGTTAATTCACCCCTCCACTTT. Translation gives CASSLGTVNSPLHF.